The 7 T cell receptor beta chains reported below all come from one sample, sequenced in a study of T cells and Merkel cell carcinoma outcomes. Clones were read by immunoSEQ multiplex PCR, and TCRdb kept only the in-frame ones, dropping some. The sample contains about 19,000 clones, almost 85% of which appear only once. The specimen sequenced was tumor tissue from Merkel cell carcinoma. The receptors shown here come from a human donor with Merkel cell carcinoma.

This clone was detected only once. CDR3 DNA: TGTGCCAGCAGTCAGAGCGGGGGATCCACTAACACCGGGGAGCTGTTTTTT. Translating it yields CASSQSGGSTNTGELFF. The chain couples TRBV5-5 to TRBJ2-2, with TRBD2 identical over 8 bases. V was pared by 5 bases and J by 2 bases, with 11 bases of the junction left unmatched. The V gene's germline CDR1 is SGHKS and CDR2 YYEKEE (reference sequence). The CDR3 has 17 residues. Combining the CDR3 with reference TRBV5-5 and TRBJ2-2 gives the whole variable domain DAGVTQSPTHLIKTRGQQVTLRCSPISGHKSVSWYQQVLGQGPQFIFQYYEKEERGRGNFPDRFSARQFPNYSSELNVNALLLGDSALYLCASSQSGGSTNTGELFFGEGSRLTVL.

The chain employs TRBV18 and TRBJ2-2; 9 positions agree with TRBD1. Trimming cost V 3 bases and J 5 bases; bases outside gene matches: 4. This CDR3 comprises 15 residues. CDR1 is KGHSH, CDR2 LQKENI, per germline. The CDR3 is CASSPGQGQTGELFF. The CDR3, as DNA: TGTGCCAGCTCACCGGGACAGGGCCAAACCGGGGAGCTGTTTTTT.

J is TRBJ2-2 and V is TRBV5-1; D is unresolved. The CDR3 contains 15 residues. In germline, CDR1 is SGHRS, CDR2 YFSETQ. Deletions cut 0 bases from V and 4 bases from J, with 10 bases between. CDR3 DNA sequence: TGCGCCAGCAGCTTGGCAACAATTGGCACCGGGGAGCTGTTTTTT. Protein product: CASSLATIGTGELFF.

The rearrangement links TRBV5-1 to TRBJ2-3; D gene ambiguous. This CDR3 comprises 11 residues. V shed 5 bases and J shed 0 bases, with 1 base lying between them. The germline CDR1 and CDR2 sequences are SGHRS and YFSETQ. CDR3 loop: CASRSTDTQYF. The CDR3 DNA is TGCGCCAGCAGGAGCACAGATACGCAGTATTTT. The whole variable domain, filled in from reference TRBV5-1 and TRBJ2-3, reads KAGVTQTPRYLIKTRGQQVTLSCSPISGHRSVSWYQQTPGQGLQFLFEYFSETQRNKGNFPGRFSGRQFSNSRSEMNVSTLELGDSALYLCASRSTDTQYFGPGTRLTVL.

The rearrangement links TRBV15 to TRBJ1-2; possibly TRBD1 for D (5 bases). The CDR3 is 15 residues long. V lost 0 bases to trimming and J lost 7 bases, with 15 bases between them. Germline lookup yields CDR1 LNHNV and CDR2 YYDKDF (reference sequence). Here the CDR3 DNA reads TGTGCCACCAGCAGAGATATTGGGGCAGGCCGTGGCTACACCTTC. Translation: CATSRDIGAGRGYTF.

The genes are TRBV5-6 and TRBJ2-7; D unresolved. V was shortened by 0 bases and J by 5 bases, with 12 bases between the two germline ends. The germline V gene has CDR1 SGHDT and CDR2 YYEEEE. The CDR3 spans 14 residues. Here the CDR3 reads CASSLVALLDEQYF. The CDR3 region has the DNA TGTGCCAGCAGCTTGGTGGCCCTCCTGGACGAGCAGTACTTC.

This clone appeared once. The chain combines TRBV19 with TRBJ2-7; D is unresolved. This CDR3 region has 13 residues. In germline, CDR1 is LNHDA, CDR2 SQIVND (reference sequence). V was trimmed by 8 bases and J by 2 bases, leaving 13 bases between them. The CDR3 is CASAEYSTYEQYF. CDR3 DNA: TGTGCCAGTGCGGAGTACTCAACCTACGAGCAGTACTTC.